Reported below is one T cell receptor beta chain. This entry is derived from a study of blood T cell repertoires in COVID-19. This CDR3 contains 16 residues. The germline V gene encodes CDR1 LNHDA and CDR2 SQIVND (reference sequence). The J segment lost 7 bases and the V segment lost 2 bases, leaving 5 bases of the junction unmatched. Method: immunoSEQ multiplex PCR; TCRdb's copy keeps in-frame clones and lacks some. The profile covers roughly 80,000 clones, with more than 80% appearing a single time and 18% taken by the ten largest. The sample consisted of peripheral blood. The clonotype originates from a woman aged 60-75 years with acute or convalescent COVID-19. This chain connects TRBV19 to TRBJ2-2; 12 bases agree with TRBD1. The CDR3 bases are TGTGCCAGTAGTATATTGGGACAGGGGGCAATCGGGGAGCTGTTTTTT. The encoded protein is CASSILGQGAIGELFF. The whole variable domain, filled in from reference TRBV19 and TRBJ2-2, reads DGGITQSPKYLFRKEGQNVTLSCEQNLNHDAMYWYRQDPGQGLRLIYYSQIVNDFQKGDIAEGYSVSREKKESFPLTVTSAQKNPTAFYLCASSILGQGAIGELFFGEGSRLTVL.